The source of this TCR beta chain is a study of T-cell reconstitution after alpha-beta-depleted transplantation in children. It was with unique molecular identifiers that the TCRbeta library was prepared. Each CDR3 protein is one row after TCRdb ran MiXCR on the PCR reads. Of just over 70,000 distinct CDR3 sequences in the sample, approximately 7.3% were seen once. CDR1 and CDR2 from the germline V gene are MRHNA and SNTAGT. The V end was cut by 5 bases, the J end by 5 bases, with 16 bases between. The CDR3 covers 15 residues. The TCR was taken from a human donor who donated a stem cell graft to a child with acute lymphoblastic leukemia. The chain carries TRBV6-4 and TRBJ2-1; TRBD1 is a possible D gene (5 bases). The specimen was PBMCs from the stem cell graft donor, collected from the stem cell graft. CDR3 loop: CASSRAGIFNNEQFF. In DNA form, the CDR3 reads TGTGCCAGCAGTAGGGCAGGGATCTTCAACAATGAGCAGTTCTTC.